The rows below give T cell receptor beta chains drawn from one sample of a study of CD8+CD57+ T cells in acquired aplastic anemia. Using its own MiXCR run on the reads, TCRdb lists one record per CDR3 protein. Of tens of thousands of distinct CDR3 sequences in the sample, roughly two thirds were seen once. Specimen: sorted CD4+, CD8+, or CD8+CD57+ T cells (not recorded which) from PBMCs. Receptors were obtained from a human donor with aplastic anemia. Each CDR3 is given without its conserved first and last residue. The order of the fields is J gene, V gene, CDR3 protein.

J: TRBJ2-3
V: TRBV6-2/TRBV6-3
CDR3: ASSYRDTQY

J: TRBJ2-1
V: TRBV7-8
CDR3: ASSLRGHSSYNEQF

J: TRBJ2-3
V: TRBV12-3/TRBV12-4
CDR3: ASREGGSDTQY

J: TRBJ1-2
V: TRBV10-3
CDR3: AISESTGMGVDYGYT

J: TRBJ1-2
V: TRBV11-3
CDR3: ASSLGGVGYT

J: TRBJ2-5
V: TRBV2
CDR3: ASSDSGETQY

J: TRBJ2-7
V: TRBV20-1
CDR3: SAREARNYEQY

J: TRBJ2-7
V: TRBV29-1
CDR3: SVEGDSYEQY

J: TRBJ2-4
V: TRBV5-1
CDR3: ASSLKGGENIQY

J: TRBJ1-5
V: TRBV2
CDR3: ASSEDRLHANQPQH

J: TRBJ1-1
V: TRBV2
CDR3: ASRRGGGSEAF

J: TRBJ2-7
V: TRBV15
CDR3: ATSRDDLGRSSYEQY

J: TRBJ1-1
V: TRBV10-3
CDR3: AISDGGRNTEAF

J: TRBJ1-6
V: TRBV20-1
CDR3: SARSGRENSPLH

J: TRBJ2-2
V: TRBV24-1
CDR3: ATATANTGELF

J: TRBJ1-1
V: TRBV7-9
CDR3: ASSLSLSEAF

J: TRBJ1-2
V: TRBV20-1
CDR3: SASTGWNGYT

J: TRBJ1-2
V: TRBV25-1
CDR3: ASSSLLGQGYDVFGYT

J: TRBJ1-3
V: TRBV2
CDR3: ASRRDSGNTIY

J: TRBJ1-5
V: TRBV7-2
CDR3: ASSLAKPPQH

J: TRBJ1-5
V: TRBV2
CDR3: ASDGREVQPQH

J: TRBJ2-7
V: TRBV7-9
CDR3: ASSGPTPNYEQY